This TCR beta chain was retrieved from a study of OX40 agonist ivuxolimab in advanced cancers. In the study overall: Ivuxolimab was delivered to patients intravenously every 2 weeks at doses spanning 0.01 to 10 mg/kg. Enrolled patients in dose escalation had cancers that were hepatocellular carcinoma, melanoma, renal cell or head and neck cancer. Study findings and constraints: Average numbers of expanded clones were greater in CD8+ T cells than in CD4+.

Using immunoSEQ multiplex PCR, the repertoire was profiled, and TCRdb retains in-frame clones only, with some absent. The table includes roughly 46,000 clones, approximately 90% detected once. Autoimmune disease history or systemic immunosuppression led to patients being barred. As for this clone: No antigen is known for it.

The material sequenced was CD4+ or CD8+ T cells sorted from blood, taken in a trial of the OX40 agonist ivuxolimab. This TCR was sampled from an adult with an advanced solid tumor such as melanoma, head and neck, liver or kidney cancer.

Here the CDR3 DNA reads TGTGCCAGCAGCTTTCCTCCGAACACTGAAGCTTTCTTT. It yields the protein CASSFPPNTEAFF. This chain joins TRBV13 and TRBJ1-1, with D unclear. The V end lost 3 bases, the J end lost 1 base, and 6 bases lay between the germline ends. Per germline, CDR1 PRHDT and CDR2 FYEKMQ (reference sequence). The CDR3 spans 13 residues. Full variable domain (missing parts from reference TRBV13 and TRBJ1-1): AAGVIQSPRHLIKEKRETATLKCYPIPRHDTVYWYQQGPGQDPQFLISFYEKMQSDKGSIPDRFSAQQFSDYHSELNMSSLELGDSALYFCASSFPPNTEAFFGQGTRLTVV.